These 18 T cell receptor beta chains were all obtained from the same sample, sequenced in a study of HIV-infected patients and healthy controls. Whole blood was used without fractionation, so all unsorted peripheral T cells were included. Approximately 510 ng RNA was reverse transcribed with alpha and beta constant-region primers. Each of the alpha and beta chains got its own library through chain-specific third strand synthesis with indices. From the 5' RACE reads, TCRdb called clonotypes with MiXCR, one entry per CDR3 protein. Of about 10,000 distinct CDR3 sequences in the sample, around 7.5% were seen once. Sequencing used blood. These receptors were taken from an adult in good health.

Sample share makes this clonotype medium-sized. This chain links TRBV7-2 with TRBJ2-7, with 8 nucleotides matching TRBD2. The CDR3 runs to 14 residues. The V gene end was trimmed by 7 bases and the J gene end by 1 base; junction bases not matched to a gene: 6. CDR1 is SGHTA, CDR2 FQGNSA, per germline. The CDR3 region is CASTLIAGSYEQYF. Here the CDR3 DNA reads TGTGCCAGCACCCTAATAGCGGGATCCTACGAGCAGTACTTC.

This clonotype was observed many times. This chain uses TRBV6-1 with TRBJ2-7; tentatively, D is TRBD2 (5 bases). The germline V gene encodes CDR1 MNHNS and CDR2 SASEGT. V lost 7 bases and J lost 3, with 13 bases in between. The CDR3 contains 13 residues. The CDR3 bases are TGTGCCAGCATCGAGGACTGGGGCTACGAGCAGTACTTC. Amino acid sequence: CASIEDWGYEQYF.

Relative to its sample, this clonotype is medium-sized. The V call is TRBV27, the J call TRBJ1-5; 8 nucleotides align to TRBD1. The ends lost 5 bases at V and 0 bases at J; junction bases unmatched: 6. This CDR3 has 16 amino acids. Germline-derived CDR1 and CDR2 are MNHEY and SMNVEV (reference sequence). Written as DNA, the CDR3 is TGTGCCAGCAGTGTCCAGGGGGCATTTAGCAATCAGCCCCAGCATTTT. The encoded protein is CASSVQGAFSNQPQHF.

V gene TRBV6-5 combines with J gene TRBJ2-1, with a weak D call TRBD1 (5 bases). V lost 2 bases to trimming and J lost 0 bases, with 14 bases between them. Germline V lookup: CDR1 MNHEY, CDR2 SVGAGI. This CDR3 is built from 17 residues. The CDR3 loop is CASSYTPDIYSYNEQFF. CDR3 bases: TGTGCCAGCAGTTACACCCCGGACATCTACTCCTACAATGAGCAGTTCTTC.

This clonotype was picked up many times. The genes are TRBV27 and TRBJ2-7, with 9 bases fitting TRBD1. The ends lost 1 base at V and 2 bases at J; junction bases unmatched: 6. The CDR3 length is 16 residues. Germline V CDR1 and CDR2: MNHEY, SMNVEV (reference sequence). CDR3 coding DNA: TGTGCCAGCAGTTTATATGGGACAGGGAAAACCTACGAGCAGTACTTC. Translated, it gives CASSLYGTGKTYEQYF.

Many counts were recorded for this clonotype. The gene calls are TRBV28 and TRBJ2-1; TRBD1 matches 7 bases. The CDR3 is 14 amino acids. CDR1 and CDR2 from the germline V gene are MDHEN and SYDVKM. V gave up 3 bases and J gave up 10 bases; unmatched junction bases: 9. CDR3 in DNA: TGTGCCAGCAGTTTGACAGGGCCCATCGGCGAGCAGTTCTTC. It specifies CASSLTGPIGEQFF.

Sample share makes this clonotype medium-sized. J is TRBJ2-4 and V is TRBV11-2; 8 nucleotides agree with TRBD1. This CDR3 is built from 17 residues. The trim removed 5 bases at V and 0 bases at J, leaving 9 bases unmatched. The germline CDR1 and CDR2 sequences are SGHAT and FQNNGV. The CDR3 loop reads CASSHRTGTLAKNIQYF. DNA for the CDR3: TGTGCCAGCAGCCACCGGACAGGGACCCTAGCCAAAAACATTCAGTACTTC.

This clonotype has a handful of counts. In DNA form, the CDR3 reads TGTGCCAGCAGTTTAGGGGCGGGGGCGAACACCGGGGAGCTGTTTTTT. Protein sequence: CASSLGAGANTGELFF. The chain joins TRBV12-3 or TRBV12-4 to TRBJ2-2; 7 bases map to TRBD2. The CDR3 has 16 residues. V was pared by 1 base and J by 0 bases, with 2 bases of the junction left unmatched.

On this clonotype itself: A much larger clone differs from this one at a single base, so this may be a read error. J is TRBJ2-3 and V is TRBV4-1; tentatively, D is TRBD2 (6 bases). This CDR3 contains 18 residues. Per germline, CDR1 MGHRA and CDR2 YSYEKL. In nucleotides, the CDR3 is TGCGCCAGCAACCAAGCCCTAGTTGGGGCGGGATACACAGATACGCAGTATTTT. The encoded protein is CASNQALVGAGYTDTQYF.

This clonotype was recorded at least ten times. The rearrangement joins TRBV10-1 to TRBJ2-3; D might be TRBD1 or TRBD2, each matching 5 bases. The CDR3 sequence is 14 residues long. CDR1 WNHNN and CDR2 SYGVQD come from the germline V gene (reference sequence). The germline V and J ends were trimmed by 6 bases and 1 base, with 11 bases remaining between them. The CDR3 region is CASRRDPGTDTQYF. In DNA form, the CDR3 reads TGCGCCAGCAGGAGGGACCCGGGCACAGATACGCAGTATTTT.

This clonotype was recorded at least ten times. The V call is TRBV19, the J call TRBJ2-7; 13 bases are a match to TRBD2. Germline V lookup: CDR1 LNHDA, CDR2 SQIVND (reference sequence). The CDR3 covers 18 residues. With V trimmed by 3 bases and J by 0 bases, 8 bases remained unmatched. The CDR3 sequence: CASSILGLAGENSYEQYF. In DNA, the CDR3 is TGTGCCAGTAGTATCCTAGGACTAGCGGGAGAGAACTCCTACGAGCAGTACTTC.

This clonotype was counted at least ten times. DNA of the CDR3: TGTGCCAGCAGCTTTGCCGGGACGGAGGCGGAGACCCAGTACTTC. This codes for CASSFAGTEAETQYF. The chain joins TRBV7-2 to TRBJ2-5; possibly TRBD1 or TRBD2 for D (5 bases each). Trimming took 3 bases from V and 5 from J, leaving 16 bases between them. The germline V gene encodes CDR1 SGHTA and CDR2 FQGNSA. This CDR3 has 15 amino acids.

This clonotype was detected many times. For the CDR3, the DNA is TGTGCCAGCAGCGTGGACTCGGGGGGCTACGAGCAGTACTTC. This translates into CASSVDSGGYEQYF. The chain is built from TRBV7-9 and TRBJ2-7; 7 nucleotides agree with TRBD2. V lost 5 bases and J lost 3; bases outside the gene matches: 7. This CDR3 is 14 amino acids long. In germline, CDR1 is SEHNR, CDR2 FQNEAQ (reference sequence).

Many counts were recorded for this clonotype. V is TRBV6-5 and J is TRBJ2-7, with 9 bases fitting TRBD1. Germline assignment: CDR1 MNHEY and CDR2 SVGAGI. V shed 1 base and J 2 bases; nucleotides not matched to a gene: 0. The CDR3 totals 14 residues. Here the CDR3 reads CASSYWDRAYEQYF. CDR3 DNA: TGTGCCAGCAGTTACTGGGACAGGGCCTACGAGCAGTACTTC.

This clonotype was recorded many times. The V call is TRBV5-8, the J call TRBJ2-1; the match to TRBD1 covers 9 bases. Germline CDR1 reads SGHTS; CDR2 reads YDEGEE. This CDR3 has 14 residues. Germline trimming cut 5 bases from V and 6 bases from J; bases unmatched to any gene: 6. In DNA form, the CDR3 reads TGTGCCAGCAGACCGGGACAGGGTTTCAATGAGCAGTTCTTC. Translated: CASRPGQGFNEQFF.

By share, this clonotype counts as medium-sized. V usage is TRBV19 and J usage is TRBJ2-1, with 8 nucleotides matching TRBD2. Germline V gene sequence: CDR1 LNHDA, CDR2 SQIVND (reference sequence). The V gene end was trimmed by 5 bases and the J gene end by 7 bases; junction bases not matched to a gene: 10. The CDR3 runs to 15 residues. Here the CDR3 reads CASSPQRGIKNEQFF. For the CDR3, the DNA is TGTGCCAGTAGTCCACAGCGGGGGATTAAGAATGAGCAGTTCTTC.

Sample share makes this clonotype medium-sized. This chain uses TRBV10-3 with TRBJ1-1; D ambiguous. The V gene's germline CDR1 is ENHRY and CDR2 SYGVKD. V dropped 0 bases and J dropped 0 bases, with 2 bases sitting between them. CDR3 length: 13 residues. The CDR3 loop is CAISESMNTEAFF. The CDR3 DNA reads TGTGCCATCAGTGAGTCCATGAACACTGAAGCTTTCTTT.

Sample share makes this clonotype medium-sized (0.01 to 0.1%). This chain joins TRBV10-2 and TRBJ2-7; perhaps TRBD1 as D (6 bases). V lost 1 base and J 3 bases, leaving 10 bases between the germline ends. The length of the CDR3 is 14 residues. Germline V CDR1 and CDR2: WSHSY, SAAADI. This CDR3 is CASSEFQGRYEQYF. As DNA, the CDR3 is TGCGCCAGCAGTGAGTTTCAGGGGCGCTACGAGCAGTACTTC.